The T cell receptor (beta chain) described here comes from a study of T cell responses to AZD1222 COVID-19 vaccine. The germline V gene encodes CDR1 SEHNR and CDR2 FQNEAQ (reference sequence). The CDR3 spans 12 residues. V lost 8 bases and J 5 bases, leaving 12 bases between the germline ends. The method was immunoSEQ multiplex PCR; TCRdb's version includes in-frame clones alone and lacks a portion of them. The sample includes about 130,000 clones, approximately 90% of them seen just once. The chain joins TRBV7-9 to TRBJ1-2; no definite D call. The sequence derives from an adult in good health. Sample: peripheral blood, taken on day 0 of AZD1222 vaccination. This chain's CDR3 is CASLAADYGYTF. In DNA, the CDR3 is TGTGCCAGCCTGGCGGCTGATTATGGCTACACCTTC.